This entry describes one T cell receptor beta chain. Its antigen is unidentified. The CDR3 spans 15 residues. As processed by the authors: ImmunoSEQ junction-only sequences lacked quality scores, so their filtering differed. Repertoires were generated with immunoSEQ multiplex PCR, while TCRdb's copy carries only in-frame clones and drops some. Clonal size and the V and J genes are those of that table, whereas D and trimming came from the DNA. The sample has approximately 340,000 clones; less than 85% are singletons. The sample is drawn from a study of shared clonotypes between healthy human individuals. About the study: A couple of female and three male donors aged 18 to 49 were enrolled. General study points: Depth was large, yet rarefaction showed that sorted-subset sequencing was incomplete.

The TCR originated in a man aged 25 to 40 in good health. The sequenced sample was memory CD4+ T cells sorted from blood. The subset was: CD45RA-negative fraction. The V and J genes are TRBV21-1 and TRBJ2-7; the table gives TRBD1 as D, unverified against the DNA. TRBV21-1 represents a pseudogene. The DNA for the CDR3 is TGTGCCAGCCCCCCCTCTGACAGGGATTCCTACGAGCAGTACTTC. Protein product: CASPPSDRDSYEQYF.